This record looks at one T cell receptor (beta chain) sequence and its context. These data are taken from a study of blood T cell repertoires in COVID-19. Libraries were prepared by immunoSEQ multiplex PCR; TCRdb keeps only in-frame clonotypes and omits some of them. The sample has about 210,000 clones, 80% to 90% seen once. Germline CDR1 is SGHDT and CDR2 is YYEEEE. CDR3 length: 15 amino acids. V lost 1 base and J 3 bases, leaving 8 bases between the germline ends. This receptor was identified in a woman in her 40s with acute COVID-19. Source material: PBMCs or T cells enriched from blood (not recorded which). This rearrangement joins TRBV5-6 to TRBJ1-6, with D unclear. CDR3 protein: CASSLMARYNSPLHF. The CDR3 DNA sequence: TGTGCCAGCAGCTTGATGGCCCGCTATAATTCACCCCTCCACTTT.